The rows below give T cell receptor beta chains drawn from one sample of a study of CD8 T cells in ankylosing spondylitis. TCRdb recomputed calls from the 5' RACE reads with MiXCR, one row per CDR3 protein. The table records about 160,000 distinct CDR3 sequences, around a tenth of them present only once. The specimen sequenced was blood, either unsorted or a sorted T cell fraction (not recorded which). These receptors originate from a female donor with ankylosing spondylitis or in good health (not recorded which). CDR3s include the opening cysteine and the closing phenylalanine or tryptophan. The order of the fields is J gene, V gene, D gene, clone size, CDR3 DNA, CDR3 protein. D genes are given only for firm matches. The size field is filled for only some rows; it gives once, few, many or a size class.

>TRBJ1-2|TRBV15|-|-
TGTGCCACCAGCCTTGAGGGTGGCTACACCTTC
CATSLEGGYTF
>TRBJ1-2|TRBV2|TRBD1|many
TGTGCCATCACGGACAGGACTGGTAACTATGGCTACACCTTC
CAITDRTGNYGYTF
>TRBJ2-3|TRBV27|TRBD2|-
TGTGCCAGCAGCAAGCTCCCGACTAGCGCGGATACGCAGTATTTT
CASSKLPTSADTQYF
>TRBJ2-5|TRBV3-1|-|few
TGTGCCAGCAGCCGAAAATTAACTTCCCAAGAGACCCAGTACTTC
CASSRKLTSQETQYF
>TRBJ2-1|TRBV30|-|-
TGTGCCTGGGACAGCGAATCCTACAATGAGCAGTTCTTC
CAWDSESYNEQFF
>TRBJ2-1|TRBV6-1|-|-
TGTGCAAGCTTAAGCGCGTCCTACAATGAGCAGTTCTTC
CASLSASYNEQFF
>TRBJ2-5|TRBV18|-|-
TGTGCCAGCTCACCTGTCAGGATGGTAGGAGAGACCCAGTACTTC
CASSPVRMVGETQYF
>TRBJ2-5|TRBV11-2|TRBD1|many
TGTGCCAGCAGCCCGGGACAGGGGGCCCACGGAAGCGTATTC
CASSPGQGAHGSVF
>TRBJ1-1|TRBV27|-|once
TGTGCCAGCAGTTTATGGGGACACCGGGTCACTGAAGCTTTCTTT
CASSLWGHRVTEAFF
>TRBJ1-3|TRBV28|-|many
TGTGCCAGCAGTTTTAGGGCGGGAGGAAACACCATATATTTT
CASSFRAGGNTIYF
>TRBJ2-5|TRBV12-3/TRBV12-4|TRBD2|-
TGTGCCAGCAGTTCGGGGACTAGAGGGAGCGTGGGCTACCAAGAGACCCAGTACTTC
CASSSGTRGSVGYQETQYF
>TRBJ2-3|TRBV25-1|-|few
TGTGCCAGCATGGGGGTAAGCACAGATACGCAGTATTTT
CASMGVSTDTQYF
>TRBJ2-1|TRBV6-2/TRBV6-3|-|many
TGTGCCAGCAGTGACACACAGGTGCCCAATGAGCAGTTCTTC
CASSDTQVPNEQFF
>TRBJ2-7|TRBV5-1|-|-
TGCGCCAGCAGCGGGGGATACGGGATCACCTCCTACGAGCAGTACTTC
CASSGGYGITSYEQYF
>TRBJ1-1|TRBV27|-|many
TGTGCCAGCAGTTTGAACAGCCGAAGAGTGAACACTGAAGCTTTCTTT
CASSLNSRRVNTEAFF
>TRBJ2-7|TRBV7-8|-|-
TGTGCCAGCAGCCCCACGGTCTCCAGGTACAAAGATTACGAGCAGTACTTC
CASSPTVSRYKDYEQYF
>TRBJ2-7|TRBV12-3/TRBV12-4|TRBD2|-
TGTGCCAGCAGAGCCCCGGGACTAGCGGGAGGGCCAGTCGAGCAGTACTTC
CASRAPGLAGGPVEQYF
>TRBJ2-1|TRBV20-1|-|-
TGCAGTGTTCGCCTAGCCAACTACAATGAGCAGTTCTTC
CSVRLANYNEQFF
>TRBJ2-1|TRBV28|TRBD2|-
TGTGCCAGCAGCCTACTAGCGGGAGGATCCTACAATGAGCAGTTCTTC
CASSLLAGGSYNEQFF
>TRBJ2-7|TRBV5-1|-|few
TGCGCCAGCAGCCTACCGGACGGACGCTACGAGCAGTACTTC
CASSLPDGRYEQYF
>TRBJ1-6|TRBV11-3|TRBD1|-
TGTGCCAGCAGCCCGGGACAGGGTGCGTCACCCCTCCACTTT
CASSPGQGASPLHF
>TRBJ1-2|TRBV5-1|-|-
TGCGCCAGCGGAACAGCCTCGGCCCTTGGCTACACCTTC
CASGTASALGYTF
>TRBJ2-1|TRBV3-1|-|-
TGTGCCAGCAGCCAATGGGGCAGCTACAATGAGCAGTTCTTC
CASSQWGSYNEQFF
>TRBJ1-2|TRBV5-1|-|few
TGCGCCAGCAGAGGAGGGGCGGTCCTCTACACCTTC
CASRGGAVLYTF
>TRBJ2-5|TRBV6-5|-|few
TGTGCCAGCAGTTACTTCGGGACTCAAGAGACCCAGTACTTC
CASSYFGTQETQYF
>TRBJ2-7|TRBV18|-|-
TGTGCCACCGTTGGGGGGCCCAAGCCCTACTACGAGCAGTACTTC
CATVGGPKPYYEQYF
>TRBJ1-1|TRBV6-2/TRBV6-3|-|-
TGTGCCAGCAGTTTTGGTGAGGCTGAAGCTTTCTTT
CASSFGEAEAFF
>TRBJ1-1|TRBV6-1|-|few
TGTGCCAGCATGATATGGGCGGAGGGGGACACTGAAGCTTTCTTT
CASMIWAEGDTEAFF
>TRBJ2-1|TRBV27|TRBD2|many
TGTGCCAGCAGTCCAATTTACGGGAAGCGGGAGGGAATGGATGAGCAGTTCTTC
CASSPIYGKREGMDEQFF
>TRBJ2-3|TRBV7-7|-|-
TGTGCCAGCAGCCCTCTCCCTCAAAATTCTGCAGATACGCAGTATTTT
CASSPLPQNSADTQYF
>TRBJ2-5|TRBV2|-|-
TGTGCCAGCACCCCCGTTCAGGGTCTGGAGACCCAGTACTTC
CASTPVQGLETQYF
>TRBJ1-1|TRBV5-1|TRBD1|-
TGCGCCAGCCACAGGGGAATGAACACTGAAGCTTTCTTT
CASHRGMNTEAFF
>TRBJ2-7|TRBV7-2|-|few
TGTGCCAGCAGTCGGGACTTCTACGAGCAGTACTTC
CASSRDFYEQYF
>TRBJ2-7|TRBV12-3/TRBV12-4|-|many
TGTGCCAGCACTCCTAGTGGCAGTTCCTACGAGCAGTACTTC
CASTPSGSSYEQYF
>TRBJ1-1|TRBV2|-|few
TGTGCCACTAAGGGAGGTGATGAAGCTTTCTTT
CATKGGDEAFF
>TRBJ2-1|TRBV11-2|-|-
TGTGCCAGCAGCCCCACCCCGATCCACAATGAGCAGTTCTTC
CASSPTPIHNEQFF
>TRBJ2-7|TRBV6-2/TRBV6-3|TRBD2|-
TGTGCCAGCACCTACGGGGGGTCCTACGAGCAGTACTTC
CASTYGGSYEQYF
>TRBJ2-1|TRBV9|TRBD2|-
TGTGCCAGCAGCGTAGGGGGTAGCGGGAGTACGCAGTTCTTC
CASSVGGSGSTQFF
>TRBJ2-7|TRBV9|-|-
TGTGCCAGCAGCGTGGGGGGTTTCTCCTACGAGCAGTACTTC
CASSVGGFSYEQYF
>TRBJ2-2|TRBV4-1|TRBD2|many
TGCGCCAGCAGCTGGGGGAGGGACGGGGAGCTGTTTTTT
CASSWGRDGELFF
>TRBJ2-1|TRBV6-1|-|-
TGTGCCAGCAGTGAATTTATGAGCGCCGGAGGCAGTGAGCAGTTCTTC
CASSEFMSAGGSEQFF
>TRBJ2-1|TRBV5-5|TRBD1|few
TGTGCCAGCAGAATGGGGGACAGGGCCCTCAATGAGCAGTTCTTC
CASRMGDRALNEQFF
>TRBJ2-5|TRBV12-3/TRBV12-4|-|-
TGTGCCAGCAGGAATGGGGAGACCCAGTACTTC
CASRNGETQYF
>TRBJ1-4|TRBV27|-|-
TGTGCCAGCAGTTTCTGGAGGGAGAGGAACGAAAAACTGTTTTTT
CASSFWRERNEKLFF
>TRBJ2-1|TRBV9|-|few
TGTGCCAGCAGCGTAGGACGGTGGGATAATGAGCAGTTCTTC
CASSVGRWDNEQFF